Included here is one T cell receptor (beta chain) sequence, with context. Profiled with immunoSEQ multiplex PCR; TCRdb holds only in-frame clones, not every one. The table has about a million clones, roughly 80% seen once. This sample stems from a study of shared clonotypes between healthy human individuals. All donors qualified as healthy HIV-negative adults and had experienced no recent acute infections or vaccinations. CDR1 is LNHDA, CDR2 SQIVND, per germline (reference sequence). The CDR3 length is 12 residues. V was pared by 5 bases and J by 2 bases, with 6 bases between. This TCR came from a man aged 18 to 30 in good health. Sequencing input: memory CD4+ T cells sorted from blood. This sample's subset: CD45RA-negative fraction. This chain joins TRBV19 and TRBJ1-2; D gene ambiguous. CDR3 DNA: TGTGCCAGTAGTTTGGTAAACTATGGCTACACCTTC. Translating gives CASSLVNYGYTF.